Listed here are 27 T cell receptor beta chains from one sample, sequenced in a study of beta chain features in type 1 diabetes. These receptors have no identified antigens. The authors reverse transcribed all of the isolated RNA, so sequencing captured expressed TCRB transcripts. TCRdb keeps only in-frame clones here, not all; method: immunoSEQ multiplex PCR. This table has about 700,000 clones, about an eighth appearing once. Study-wide points: Type 1 diabetes patients had moderately but significantly shorter TCRB CDR3s in all four CD4+ subsets.

The sequenced material came from naive CD4+ T cells from blood. The receptor set was obtained from a man younger than 30 with type 1 diabetes.

V is TRBV4-1 and J is TRBJ2-1; D is possibly TRBD2 (6 bases). The CDR3 is made up of 16 amino acids. The germline V and J ends were trimmed by 1 base and 2 bases, with 12 bases remaining between them. Germline lookup yields CDR1 MGHRA and CDR2 YSYEKL. This CDR3 reads CASSQGRASTYNEQFF. In DNA form, the CDR3 reads TGCGCCAGCAGCCAAGGGAGGGCCAGCACCTACAATGAGCAGTTCTTC.

This clone was seen a handful of times. The V gene is TRBV5-1, the J gene TRBJ2-7; tentative D call: TRBD1 (5 bases). V lost 4 bases to trimming and J lost 4 bases, with 12 bases between them. The germline V gene encodes CDR1 SGHRS and CDR2 YFSETQ. CDR3 length: 13 amino acids. The CDR3 nucleotides read TGCGCCAGCAGCCCAGGGCTTGAATACGAGCAGTACTTC. It codes for CASSPGLEYEQYF.

DNA of the CDR3: TGTGCCAGCAGCCCGGTAACAGATACGCAGTATTTT. This codes for CASSPVTDTQYF. V is TRBV6-4 and J is TRBJ2-3; D uncertain. The CDR3 extends over 12 amino acids. V gave up 6 bases and J gave up 3 bases, with 7 bases separating them. Germline values: CDR1 MRHNA, CDR2 SNTAGT.

This clone was counted only a few times. The chain joins TRBV28 to TRBJ1-2; D unresolved. V was cut by 4 bases and J by 1 base, with 10 bases left in between. This CDR3 is 14 amino acids long. Germline CDR1 is MDHEN and CDR2 is SYDVKM. Here the CDR3 DNA reads TGTGCCAGCAGTTACTCCACGGATAACTATGGCTACACCTTC. As protein: CASSYSTDNYGYTF.

This clone has more than one count but fewer than ten. V gene TRBV13 combines with J gene TRBJ2-1, with D unclear. Germline-derived CDR1 and CDR2 are PRHDT and FYEKMQ (reference sequence). The CDR3 is 11 amino acids. Trimming removed 5 bases at V and 4 bases at J, with 3 bases between. The CDR3 protein is CASSAYNEQFF. The CDR3 coding sequence is TGTGCCAGCAGCGCGTACAATGAGCAGTTCTTC.

This clone appeared a few times. The gene calls are TRBV9 and TRBJ2-3, with 9 bases identical to TRBD2. The ends lost 2 bases at V and 3 bases at J; junction bases unmatched: 7. Germline assignment: CDR1 SGDLS and CDR2 YYNGEE. The CDR3 is made up of 16 amino acids. The CDR3, as DNA: TGTGCCAGCAGCGTGGGAACTAGCGGGCTAACAGATACGCAGTATTTT. It translates to CASSVGTSGLTDTQYF.

This clone was counted a few times. The rearrangement uses TRBV5-1 and TRBJ2-1, with TRBD2 identical over 12 bases. CDR1 SGHRS and CDR2 YFSETQ come from the germline V gene. Germline trimming cut 4 bases from V and 10 bases from J; bases unmatched to any gene: 9. The CDR3 runs 15 residues. CDR3 nucleotide sequence: TGCGCCAGCAGCGCAGGGACTAGCGGGCGGGTGGAGCAGTTCTTC. It specifies CASSAGTSGRVEQFF.

The V call is TRBV29-1, the J call TRBJ1-2, with 7 bases matching TRBD1. J gave up 7 bases and V 7 bases, and 18 bases lay outside the gene matches. The CDR3 contains 15 residues. CDR1 and CDR2 (germline): SQVTM, ANQGSEA. The DNA for the CDR3 is TGCAGCGCCCAAAACCCCCAGGGGGGCGGAGGTGGCTACACCTTC. This gives the protein CSAQNPQGGGGGYTF.

This clone occurred a few times. The chain couples TRBV15 to TRBJ1-5; TRBD1 might be the D (6 bases). The germline V gene encodes CDR1 LNHNV and CDR2 YYDKDF (reference sequence). The CDR3 has 17 amino acids. Deletions cut 2 bases from V and 7 bases from J, with 21 bases between. The CDR3 DNA sequence: TGTGCCACCAGCAGATCCACCCTGTGGGGGGGCGGACAGCCCCAGCATTTT. This sequence encodes CATSRSTLWGGGQPQHF.

There are a few counts of this clone. The CDR3 region has the DNA TGCGCCAGCAGCCAAGAAAGCCTACTGCACACCGGGGAGCTGTTTTTT. Amino acids: CASSQESLLHTGELFF. V usage is TRBV4-1 and J usage is TRBJ2-2; no clear D gene. The CDR3 spans 16 residues. The germline CDR1 and CDR2 sequences are MGHRA and YSYEKL. The ends were cut back, 0 bases at V and 3 bases at J, with 11 bases in the middle.

This clone was counted a few times. V is TRBV30 and J is TRBJ1-1; a possible D gene is TRBD1 (6 bases). Between the trimmed V and J ends, which lost 4 bases and 5 bases, there was a span of 11 bases. This CDR3 region has 12 residues. CDR1 GTSNPN and CDR2 SVGIG come from the germline V gene (reference sequence). The chain's CDR3 is CAWNPGATEAFF. In DNA form, the CDR3 reads TGTGCCTGGAACCCAGGGGCAACTGAAGCTTTCTTT.

This chain uses TRBV15 with TRBJ2-1; 9 positions agree with TRBD1. Germline trimming cut 8 bases from V and 3 bases from J; bases unmatched to any gene: 5. CDR3 length equals 14 residues. Germline V lookup: CDR1 LNHNV, CDR2 YYDKDF (reference sequence). CDR3 in amino acids: CATRGQGRYNEQFF. CDR3 DNA sequence: TGTGCCACCCGGGGACAGGGCCGCTACAATGAGCAGTTCTTC.

On this clone: The sample holds other DNA sequences that translate to the same CDR3. V and J are TRBV19 and TRBJ2-1; D call uncertain. Between the trimmed V and J ends, which lost 5 bases and 0 bases, there was a span of 5 bases. The length of the CDR3 is 13 residues. Germline V gene data show CDR1 as LNHDA and CDR2 as SQIVND (reference sequence). The CDR3 DNA reads TGTGCCAGTAGTCTAAGCTCCTACAATGAGCAGTTCTTC. Translated, it gives CASSLSSYNEQFF.

This chain links TRBV2 with TRBJ2-6; D remains ambiguous. Between the trimmed V and J ends, which lost 8 bases and 0 bases, there was a span of 11 bases. The length of the CDR3 is 15 residues. Germline V gene sequence: CDR1 SNHLY, CDR2 FYNNEI. The CDR3 loop is CASGTVSSGANVLTF. The CDR3 region has the DNA TGTGCCAGCGGCACAGTGAGCTCTGGGGCCAACGTCCTGACTTTC.

This clone appeared a single time. The rearrangement links TRBV5-1 to TRBJ2-7, with D hard to call. The CDR3 totals 14 residues. V lost 0 bases, J lost 4 bases, and 11 bases lay in between. CDR1 SGHRS and CDR2 YFSETQ come from the germline V gene. The chain's CDR3 is CASSLESDLYEQYF. The CDR3 coding sequence is TGCGCCAGCAGCTTGGAATCAGACTTGTACGAGCAGTACTTC.

The chain uses TRBV14 and TRBJ1-1; D remains ambiguous. CDR3 length: 12 residues. V lost 5 bases and J lost 1, with 5 bases in between. The germline V gene encodes CDR1 SGHDN and CDR2 FVKESK. The CDR3, as DNA: TGTGCCAGCAGCTCGGGGAACACTGAAGCTTTCTTT. This sequence encodes CASSSGNTEAFF.

A note on this clone: Other DNA sequences of this sample code for an identical CDR3. The chain has TRBV9 and TRBJ1-6, with TRBD1 matching over 9 bases. V trimming: 3 bases; J trimming: 9 bases; junction bases outside the gene matches: 7. CDR3 length equals 15 residues. CDR1 is SGDLS, CDR2 YYNGEE, per germline. CDR3 in amino acids: CASSAPGQGGSPLHF. Here the CDR3 DNA reads TGTGCCAGCAGCGCGCCGGGACAGGGAGGTTCACCCCTCCACTTT.

The rearrangement links TRBV7-9 to TRBJ1-2; tentative D call: TRBD1 (6 bases). The CDR3 has 14 amino acids. Germline V gene data show CDR1 as SEHNR and CDR2 as FQNEAQ (reference sequence). V shed 5 bases and J shed 3 bases, with 13 bases lying between them. Here the CDR3 DNA reads TGTGCCAGCAGCCCCCACAGGGAGTACTATGGCTACACCTTC. Its protein product is CASSPHREYYGYTF.

The gene calls are TRBV28 and TRBJ1-1; tentative D call: TRBD1 (5 bases). The V and J ends lost 8 bases and 5 bases respectively, with 12 bases between them. The CDR3 loop spans 12 amino acids. Germline lookup yields CDR1 MDHEN and CDR2 SYDVKM. The CDR3 protein is CASRPPGTEAFF. The CDR3 DNA is TGTGCCAGCCGCCCCCCAGGGACTGAAGCTTTCTTT.

In its sample, this clone was seen a few times. The chain is built from TRBV7-8 and TRBJ1-5; D gene unclear. Trimming left V 1 base short and J 6 bases short, with 4 bases between. Germline V CDR1 and CDR2: SGHVS, FQNEAQ. This CDR3 is built from 12 residues. CDR3 loop: CASSLEGQPQHF. The CDR3 DNA follows: TGTGCCAGCAGCTTAGAGGGTCAGCCCCAGCATTTT. Full variable domain (rest looked up from reference TRBV7-8 and TRBJ1-5): GAGVSQSPRYKVAKRGQDVALRCDPISGHVSLFWYQQALGQGPEFLTYFQNEAQLDKSGLPSDRFFAERPEGSVSTLKIQRTQQEDSAVYLCASSLEGQPQHFGDGTRLSIL.

This clone has a handful of counts. The V call is TRBV19, the J call TRBJ1-1, with TRBD1 identical over 8 bases. This CDR3 is built from 15 residues. Germline trimming cut 6 bases from V and 1 base from J; bases unmatched to any gene: 7. Germline V CDR1 and CDR2: LNHDA, SQIVND (reference sequence). CDR3 sequence (DNA): TGTGCCAGTAGGGACCAGGGGGCGGAGAACACTGAAGCTTTCTTT. This encodes CASRDQGAENTEAFF.

The J gene is TRBJ2-2, the V gene TRBV5-1, with D uncertain. Trimming stripped 4 bases from V and 1 base from J, with 14 bases between. CDR1 is SGHRS and CDR2 is YFSETQ in the germline V gene. This CDR3 contains 16 residues. Here the CDR3 reads CASSPQGPENTGELFF. The CDR3 coding sequence is TGCGCCAGCAGCCCCCAAGGACCCGAGAACACCGGGGAGCTGTTTTTT.

This clone showed up just a few times. V gene TRBV5-6 combines with J gene TRBJ2-5, with 10 bases lining up with TRBD2. The CDR3 is 17 amino acids. Trimming cost V 0 bases and J 4 bases; bases outside gene matches: 9. Germline-derived CDR1 and CDR2 are SGHDT and YYEEEE. CDR3 in amino acids: CASSLGLAGDLPETQYF. The CDR3 DNA is TGTGCCAGCAGCTTGGGGCTAGCGGGGGACCTGCCAGAGACCCAGTACTTC. The full variable domain, its missing parts supplied by reference TRBV5-6 and TRBJ2-5, is DAGVTQSPTHLIKTRGQQVTLRCSPKSGHDTVSWYQQALGQGPQFIFQYYEEEERQRGNFPDRFSGHQFPNYSSELNVNALLLGDSALYLCASSLGLAGDLPETQYFGPGTRLLVL.

The chain couples TRBV18 to TRBJ2-7; D unresolved. Per the germline V gene, CDR1 is KGHSH and CDR2 is LQKENI. This CDR3 is built from 14 residues. V lost 2 bases to trimming and J lost 0 bases, with 8 bases between them. CDR3 residues: CASSPEQYSYEQYF. CDR3 nucleotide sequence: TGTGCCAGCTCACCAGAGCAGTACTCCTACGAGCAGTACTTC.

A few counts support this clone. DNA of the CDR3: TGTGCCATCAGTGAGTCGATGAGACTGGGCAGCACAGATACGCAGTATTTT. It is translated as CAISESMRLGSTDTQYF. The chain has TRBV10-3 and TRBJ2-3, with unresolved D. V lost 0 bases and J lost 0, with 13 bases in between. The V gene's germline CDR1 is ENHRY and CDR2 SYGVKD. This CDR3 comprises 17 residues.

V usage is TRBV6-6 and J usage is TRBJ1-2, with 8 bases aligning to TRBD1. The junction had 3 bases not matched to a gene; V was cut back by 7 bases and J by 8 bases. Germline lookup yields CDR1 MNHNY and CDR2 SVGAGI (reference sequence). The CDR3 runs to 11 residues. The CDR3 loop is CASNTGGGYTF. The CDR3 DNA follows: TGTGCCAGCAATACAGGGGGAGGCTACACCTTC.

This sequence joins TRBV5-1 and TRBJ2-3, with D perhaps TRBD1 (7 bases). This CDR3 has 16 residues. From germline, CDR1 is SGHRS and CDR2 YFSETQ. The ends were cut back, 6 bases at V and 1 base at J, with 18 bases in the middle. The CDR3 coding sequence is TGCGCCAGCAACGGAGGGACAGAACTTCGCACAGATACGCAGTATTTT. The encoded protein is CASNGGTELRTDTQYF.